This entry lists 27 T cell receptor beta chains sequenced from one sample in a study of blood T cell repertoires in COVID-19. Sequenced by immunoSEQ multiplex PCR; TCRdb stores in-frame clones only, minus some. This sample has under 120,000 clones, with 85% found just once. The source material was peripheral blood. Receptors originate from a human donor in a cohort sampled during active COVID-19.

The J gene is TRBJ2-3, the V gene TRBV5-1; 10 positions agree with TRBD1. With V trimmed by 4 bases and J by 3 bases, 5 bases remained unmatched. This CDR3 spans 15 amino acids. Looked up from germline, CDR1 is SGHRS and CDR2 is YFSETQ. The CDR3: CASSAGQGITDTQYF. In DNA, the CDR3 is TGCGCCAGCAGCGCGGGACAGGGGATTACAGATACGCAGTATTTT. Full variable domain (outside the CDR3, taken from reference TRBV5-1 and TRBJ2-3): KAGVTQTPRYLIKTRGQQVTLSCSPISGHRSVSWYQQTPGQGLQFLFEYFSETQRNKGNFPGRFSGRQFSNSRSEMNVSTLELGDSALYLCASSAGQGITDTQYFGPGTRLTVL.

This chain connects TRBV19 to TRBJ2-1, with D maybe TRBD1 (6 bases). The CDR3 extends over 14 amino acids. Germline CDR1 is LNHDA and CDR2 is SQIVND (reference sequence). V was clipped by 6 bases and J by 0 bases, with 9 bases between them. DNA for the CDR3: TGTGCCAGTAGCACAGGGCGCTCCTACAATGAGCAGTTCTTC. It translates to CASSTGRSYNEQFF.

The genes are TRBV7-2 and TRBJ2-1, with TRBD2 identical over 13 bases. CDR1 and CDR2 (germline): SGHTA, FQGNSA. The CDR3 covers 15 residues. Germline trimming cut 5 bases from V and 6 bases from J; bases unmatched to any gene: 4. The CDR3 DNA reads as TGTGCCAGCAGCATACTAGCGGGAGGGGGCAATGAGCAGTTCTTC. It codes for CASSILAGGGNEQFF. Drawing the rest from reference TRBV7-2 and TRBJ2-1, the complete variable domain is GAGVSQSPSNKVTEKGKDVELRCDPISGHTALYWYRQSLGQGLEFLIYFQGNSAPDKSGLPSDRFSAERTGGSVSTLTIQRTQQEDSAVYLCASSILAGGGNEQFFGPGTRLTVL.

In DNA, the CDR3 is TGTGCCAGCCACCTACCCCTGGACAACAAAATCTACGAGCAGTACTTC. This gives the protein CASHLPLDNKIYEQYF. This chain connects TRBV6-4 to TRBJ2-7, with D possibly matching TRBD1 (5 bases). This CDR3 spans 16 amino acids. Trimming shortened V by 8 bases and J by 3 bases, and 23 bases separated the two germline ends. The germline CDR1 and CDR2 sequences are MRHNA and SNTAGT.

This chain joins TRBV19 and TRBJ1-1; tentative D call: TRBD1 (5 bases). Trimming removed 11 bases at V and 5 bases at J, with 15 bases between. The CDR3 covers 12 residues. In germline, CDR1 is LNHDA, CDR2 SQIVND (reference sequence). Here the CDR3 DNA reads TGTGCCGTAGGGGAGGTTGCGACTGAAGCTTTCTTT. It specifies CAVGEVATEAFF.

This clone was counted once. The chain combines TRBV21-1 with TRBJ1-5. TRBV21-1 is assigned pseudogene status. There are 20 residues in the CDR3. The CDR3 here is CASSKRCVGTPPNSNQPQHF. CDR3 nucleotides: TGTGCCAGCAGCAAGAGGTGTGTAGGAACGCCTCCGAATAGCAATCAGCCCCAGCATTTT.

The chain links TRBV5-1 to TRBJ1-2; 8 bases align to TRBD1. This CDR3 comprises 17 residues. CDR1 and CDR2 (germline): SGHRS, YFSETQ. V shed 7 bases, J shed 4 bases, and the junction held 18 bases outside the gene matches. CDR3: CASGLRDRGFCPYGYTF. The CDR3 nucleotides are TGCGCCAGCGGTCTCAGAGACAGGGGCTTCTGTCCCTATGGCTACACCTTC. Drawing the rest from reference TRBV5-1 and TRBJ1-2, the complete variable domain is KAGVTQTPRYLIKTRGQQVTLSCSPISGHRSVSWYQQTPGQGLQFLFEYFSETQRNKGNFPGRFSGRQFSNSRSEMNVSTLELGDSALYLCASGLRDRGFCPYGYTFGSGTRLTVV.

The chain has TRBV28 and TRBJ2-7; 9 bases are shared with TRBD1. CDR3 length: 16 amino acids. Trimming cost V 5 bases and J 0 bases; bases outside gene matches: 8. Germline CDR1 MDHEN, CDR2 SYDVKM. The CDR3, as DNA: TGTGCCAGCAGTCGATCAACAGGGGGCGGCTCCTACGAGCAGTACTTC. The encoded protein is CASSRSTGGGSYEQYF.

The chain carries TRBV25-1 and TRBJ1-3, with D uncertain. Germline V gives CDR1 MGHDK, CDR2 SYGVNS. The CDR3 runs to 14 residues. V lost 6 bases and J lost 0, with 9 bases in between. DNA of the CDR3: TGTGCCAGCAGCGACACGAGCTCTGGAAACACCATATATTTT. This gives the protein CASSDTSSGNTIYF.

This chain joins TRBV7-8 and TRBJ2-7; 13 bases match TRBD2. The CDR3 runs 17 residues. Germline V CDR1 and CDR2: SGHVS, FQNEAQ. V dropped 5 bases and J dropped 2; count of bases not matched to a gene: 9. Here the CDR3 reads CASSRGLAGAQTYEQYF. CDR3 DNA: TGTGCCAGCAGCCGCGGACTAGCGGGAGCGCAAACCTACGAGCAGTACTTC. Looking up the rest from reference TRBV7-8 and TRBJ2-7 gives the full variable domain: GAGVSQSPRYKVAKRGQDVALRCDPISGHVSLFWYQQALGQGPEFLTYFQNEAQLDKSGLPSDRFFAERPEGSVSTLKIQRTQQEDSAVYLCASSRGLAGAQTYEQYFGPGTRLTVT.

This chain uses TRBV28 with TRBJ2-6, with 7 bases lining up with TRBD1. V shed 7 bases and J 0 bases; nucleotides not matched to a gene: 12. The CDR3 is 18 residues long. Germline CDR1 and CDR2: MDHEN and SYDVKM. The CDR3: CASTQSGQLLSGANVLTF. As DNA, the CDR3 is TGTGCCAGCACCCAATCGGGACAGCTTCTCTCTGGGGCCAACGTCCTGACTTTC.

This chain links TRBV6-2 or TRBV6-3 with TRBJ2-1; possible D gene TRBD1, 5 bases. The CDR3 loop spans 16 amino acids. Trimming took off 2 bases at V and 2 bases at J, with 13 bases between the two ends. Germline loops: CDR1 MNHEY, CDR2 SVGEGT. In DNA form, the CDR3 reads TGTGCCAGCAGTTACGAGACAGCCGGTCCCTACAATGAGCAGTTCTTC. Its translation: CASSYETAGPYNEQFF.

The chain uses TRBV5-1 and TRBJ2-7; 9 bases are a match to TRBD1. V dropped 0 bases and J dropped 1; count of bases not matched to a gene: 5. Germline V lookup: CDR1 SGHRS, CDR2 YFSETQ. The length of the CDR3 is 16 residues. CDR3 DNA sequence: TGCGCCAGCAGCTTGGTTCCACAGGGGGCATCCTACGAGCAGTACTTC. Encoded protein: CASSLVPQGASYEQYF.

The chain's CDR3 is CASSSGTGGRNEQFF. CDR3 nucleotide sequence: TGTGCCAGCAGCTCCGGGACAGGGGGTCGGAATGAGCAGTTCTTC. The chain links TRBV5-4 to TRBJ2-1; 11 bases are a match to TRBD1. Germline CDR1 SGHNT, CDR2 YYREEE (reference sequence). The CDR3 is made up of 15 amino acids. The V gene end was trimmed by 3 bases and the J gene end by 7 bases; junction bases not matched to a gene: 6.

This chain links TRBV9 with TRBJ1-2; TRBD1 agrees at 7 bases. CDR3 length equals 15 residues. Germline lookup yields CDR1 SGDLS and CDR2 YYNGEE. The junction had 10 bases not matched to a gene; V was cut back by 4 bases and J by 4 bases. CDR3 nucleotide sequence: TGTGCCAGCAGCCCCCCCCCGGGACAGACCTATGGCTACACCTTC. Amino acids: CASSPPPGQTYGYTF.

The chain links TRBV2 to TRBJ1-3; tentatively, D is TRBD1 (5 bases). The germline gives CDR1 SNHLY, CDR2 FYNNEI. The CDR3 is 15 amino acids. Trimming left V 6 bases short and J 0 bases short, with 12 bases between. CDR3 sequence reads: CASSVTGYSGNTIYF. For the CDR3, the DNA is TGTGCCAGCAGCGTTACAGGTTACTCTGGAAACACCATATATTTT.

The chain joins TRBV20-1 to TRBJ1-5; no firm D call. The germline gives CDR1 DFQATT, CDR2 SNEGSKA (reference sequence). CDR3 length: 11 residues. The V end was cut by 3 bases, the J end by 5 bases, with 5 bases between. CDR3 DNA: TGCAGTGCTAGGAGGGATCAGCCCCAGCATTTT. This gives the protein CSARRDQPQHF.

V and J are TRBV9 and TRBJ1-2; no clear D gene. Trimming took 4 bases from V and 5 from J, leaving 21 bases between them. The CDR3 has 16 residues. CDR1 and CDR2 from the germline V gene are SGDLS and YYNGEE. The chain's CDR3 is CASSPLNREGAYGYTF. The CDR3 region has the DNA TGTGCCAGCAGCCCCCTTAACCGCGAGGGAGCATATGGCTACACCTTC.

The V and J genes are TRBV2 and TRBJ1-6; the D is unclear. The CDR3 is 13 residues long. Germline V gene data show CDR1 as SNHLY and CDR2 as FYNNEI. The V gene lost 6 bases and the J gene lost 10 bases, with 13 bases spanning the gap. The CDR3 DNA sequence: TGTGCCAGCAGCGCCACAAGGGAGTCACCCCTCCACTTT. Amino acid sequence: CASSATRESPLHF.

This rearrangement joins TRBV30 to TRBJ2-3; 12 bases fit TRBD2. The CDR3 has 13 amino acids. Germline-derived CDR1 and CDR2 are GTSNPN and SVGIG (reference sequence). Germline trimming cut 7 bases from V and 5 bases from J; bases unmatched to any gene: 4. The DNA of the CDR3 is TGTGCCTCGACTAGCGGGAGACGAGATACGCAGTATTTT. It yields the protein CASTSGRRDTQYF.

This clone has a single count. The chain employs TRBV7-3 and TRBJ2-2; D unresolved. With 6 bases removed from V and 8 bases from J, the gap between germline ends came to 10 bases. CDR3 length equals 12 residues. Germline values: CDR1 SGHTA, CDR2 FQGTGA. The CDR3 is CASSSLPGELFF. CDR3 sequence (DNA): TGTGCCAGCAGTTCACTACCTGGGGAGCTGTTTTTT.

The chain combines TRBV9 with TRBJ2-3; 12 bases are shared with TRBD2. CDR3 length: 16 residues. Trimming removed 4 bases from V and 9 bases from J; junction bases left unmatched: 12. The germline V gene encodes CDR1 SGDLS and CDR2 YYNGEE. The CDR3 reads CASSTTSGGPPATQYF. The CDR3, as DNA: TGTGCCAGCAGCACCACTAGCGGGGGGCCCCCAGCCACGCAGTATTTT.

V usage is TRBV9 and J usage is TRBJ1-2; possible D gene TRBD1, 6 bases. The CDR3 length is 15 residues. CDR1 and CDR2 (germline): SGDLS, YYNGEE. The V end was cut by 0 bases, the J end by 3 bases, with 12 bases between. In DNA form, the CDR3 reads TGTGCCAGCAGCGTAGGGGGGCGCATAGACTATGGCTACACCTTC. Protein product: CASSVGGRIDYGYTF.

The CDR3 reads CSAKLAANTGELFF. The CDR3 DNA reads TGCAGCGCTAAACTAGCGGCGAACACCGGGGAGCTGTTTTTT. V is TRBV29-1 and J is TRBJ2-2; 8 bases agree with TRBD2. The CDR3 has 14 amino acids. Trimming cost V 7 bases and J 0 bases; bases outside gene matches: 4. Germline V gene data show CDR1 as SQVTM and CDR2 as ANQGSEA.

The chain recombines TRBV10-2 with TRBJ1-2; the D is unclear. This CDR3 contains 15 residues. The V end lost 2 bases, the J end lost 6 bases, and 16 bases lay between the germline ends. Germline V lookup: CDR1 WSHSY, CDR2 SAAADI. CDR3 DNA sequence: TGCGCCAGCAGTGAGAGATGGGAGAGGCCAAATGGCTACACCTTC. It is translated as CASSERWERPNGYTF.

The rearrangement uses TRBV11-1 and TRBJ1-1, with 8 bases lining up with TRBD1. CDR1 and CDR2 (germline): SGHAT, FQDESV (reference sequence). With V trimmed by 5 bases and J by 12 bases, 20 bases remained unmatched. The CDR3 totals 16 residues. CDR3 sequence (DNA): TGTGCCAGCAGCACGACACAGGGGGGAGAACCTGTCGTAACTTTCTTT. This translates into CASSTTQGGEPVVTFF.

This chain joins TRBV6-5 and TRBJ1-1; no clear D gene. This CDR3 is 15 amino acids long. The germline CDR1 and CDR2 sequences are MNHEY and SVGAGI. Trimming removed 2 bases at V and 2 bases at J, with 12 bases between. The CDR3 sequence: CASSYLAAANTEAFF. DNA of the CDR3: TGTGCCAGCAGTTACCTAGCGGCAGCTAACACTGAAGCTTTCTTT.